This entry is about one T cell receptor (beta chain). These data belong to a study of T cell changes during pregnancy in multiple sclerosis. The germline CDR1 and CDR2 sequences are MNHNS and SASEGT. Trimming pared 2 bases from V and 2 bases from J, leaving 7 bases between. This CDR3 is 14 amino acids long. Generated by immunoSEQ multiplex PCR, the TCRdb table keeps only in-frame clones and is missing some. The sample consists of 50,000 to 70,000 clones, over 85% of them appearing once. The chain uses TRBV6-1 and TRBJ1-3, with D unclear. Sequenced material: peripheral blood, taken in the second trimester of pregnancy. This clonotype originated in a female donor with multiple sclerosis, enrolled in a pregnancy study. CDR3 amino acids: CASSEIGAGNTIYF. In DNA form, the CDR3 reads TGTGCCAGCAGTGAAATCGGGGCTGGAAACACCATATATTTT.